The entry that follows covers one TCR beta chain sequence. Its antigen is unidentified. Trimming left V 5 bases short and J 7 bases short, with 14 bases between. CDR1 SGHAT and CDR2 FQNNGV come from the germline V gene. The length of the CDR3 is 13 residues. The entry originates in a study of T cells in localized non-small cell lung cancer. Study observations and caveats: Overall survival was longer when the density of T cells in the blood was higher.

Produced via immunoSEQ multiplex PCR; TCRdb's table is partial and in-frame only. The sample shows about 20,000 clones, around nine tenths of them seen only once. The sequence derives from a man aged 40 to 70 with stage I lung adenocarcinoma. The sample in question was peripheral blood, obtained before any cancer treatment. V is TRBV11-2 and J is TRBJ1-1; unclear D gene. The chain's CDR3 is CASSPLGRGEAFF. The DNA of the CDR3 is TGTGCCAGCAGCCCCCTTGGAAGAGGTGAAGCTTTCTTT.